One and the same sample provided the 15 T cell receptor beta chains below, sequenced in a study of long-term antiretroviral therapy in people with HIV (dated by TCRdb to 2022 to 2024). The immunoSEQ hsTCRB v3.0 assay was used at survey level resolution for TRB variable region sequencing. The table comes from immuneACCESS by way of TCRdb, which keeps in-frame sequences with V and J called. Part of the clones is missing from these tables; in studies checked, under half for an unresolved V gene and the rest for unknown reasons. The sample table lists about 39,000 clones, approximately 86% of them with a count of one. The ten largest clones capture approximately 4.1% of the sample. The sequences come from unsorted PBMCs, collected just before starting antiretroviral therapy. The receptors shown here come from a woman aged 18-35 years with HIV.

CDR3 loop: CASSITPPGYEQYF. CDR3 in DNA: TGTGCCAGCAGTATTACCCCGCCCGGTTACGAGCAGTACTTC. The V and J genes are TRBV27 and TRBJ2-7; no firm D call. CDR3 length: 14 amino acids. Germline values: CDR1 MNHEY, CDR2 SMNVEV (reference sequence). V was trimmed by 5 bases and J by 4 bases, leaving 15 bases between them.

This clone was seen once. V gene TRBV5-6 combines with J gene TRBJ2-1; D gene unclear. This CDR3 spans 12 amino acids. Per the germline V gene, CDR1 is SGHDT and CDR2 is YYEEEE. The germline V and J ends were trimmed by 2 bases and 6 bases, with 6 bases remaining between them. CDR3 amino acids: CASSLGSNEQFF. The CDR3 DNA is TGTGCCAGCAGCTTAGGTAGCAATGAGCAGTTCTTC.

This chain uses TRBV27 with TRBJ2-7, with TRBD2 matching 10 bases. CDR1 MNHEY and CDR2 SMNVEV come from the germline V gene (reference sequence). With V trimmed by 6 bases and J by 1 base, 6 bases remained unmatched. This CDR3 is 15 amino acids long. This CDR3 is CASSLSTSGSYEQYF. CDR3 bases: TGTGCCAGCAGCCTCTCGACTAGCGGGTCCTACGAGCAGTACTTC.

V gene TRBV16 combines with J gene TRBJ1-5; a weak D match, TRBD1 (5 bases). The ends were cut back, 0 bases at V and 2 bases at J, with 8 bases in the middle. The CDR3 is 15 amino acids. Germline V gives CDR1 KGHSY, CDR2 FQNENV. For the CDR3, the DNA is TGTGCCAGCAGCCAATCAGGGGTGGGCAATCAGCCCCAGCATTTT. Encoded protein: CASSQSGVGNQPQHF.

This clone was counted only a few times. The rearrangement joins TRBV7-9 to TRBJ2-7; D not resolved. The CDR3 is 14 amino acids. The V and J ends lost 7 bases and 2 bases respectively, with 15 bases between them. Germline V gene data show CDR1 as SEHNR and CDR2 as FQNEAQ (reference sequence). The CDR3 loop reads CASTFGTPPYEQYF. The CDR3 DNA reads as TGTGCCAGCACCTTTGGAACCCCTCCCTACGAGCAGTACTTC.

This chain joins TRBV5-1 and TRBJ1-4, with a weak D call TRBD1 (5 bases). This CDR3 region has 14 residues. Germline-derived CDR1 and CDR2 are SGHRS and YFSETQ. Deletions cut 0 bases from V and 7 bases from J, with 10 bases between. CDR3 sequence: CASSLEVRAEKLFF. The CDR3 bases are TGCGCCAGCAGCTTGGAAGTCAGGGCTGAAAAACTGTTTTTT.

The chain carries TRBV20-1 and TRBJ1-2; TRBD1 agrees at 8 bases. CDR1 and CDR2 (germline): DFQATT, SNEGSKA (reference sequence). V was clipped by 6 bases and J by 6 bases; unmatched bases: 3. The CDR3 has 11 residues. The CDR3 protein is CSARQGNGYTF. CDR3 DNA sequence: TGCAGTGCCCGACAGGGGAATGGCTACACCTTC.

The V call is TRBV7-2, the J call TRBJ2-7; perhaps TRBD2 as D (6 bases). The germline CDR1 and CDR2 sequences are SGHTA and FQGNSA. The CDR3 loop spans 16 amino acids. With 5 bases removed from V and 0 bases from J, the gap between germline ends came to 17 bases. The CDR3 region is CASSLTRGGSSYEQYF. The CDR3 DNA follows: TGTGCCAGCAGCCTCACGCGGGGCGGTTCCTCCTACGAGCAGTACTTC.

The rearrangement joins TRBV9 to TRBJ2-4; 7 bases map to TRBD1. Per germline, CDR1 SGDLS and CDR2 YYNGEE. The CDR3 is 15 amino acids. V trimming: 4 bases; J trimming: 4 bases; junction bases outside the gene matches: 8. The DNA for the CDR3 is TGTGCCAGCAGCCCCGAAGGGGACAGTAAAAACATTCAGTACTTC. This sequence encodes CASSPEGDSKNIQYF.

CDR3 nucleotide sequence: TGTGCCAGCAGTGACACAGAGTCTGGGGCCAACGTCCTGACTTTC. It specifies CASSDTESGANVLTF. The chain joins TRBV6-4 to TRBJ2-6, with no clear D. This CDR3 comprises 15 residues. Looked up from germline, CDR1 is MRHNA and CDR2 is SNTAGT. V shed 2 bases and J shed 1 base, with 6 bases lying between them.

The rearrangement links TRBV9 to TRBJ2-1, with D tentatively TRBD1 or TRBD2 (6 bases each). V dropped 4 bases and J dropped 5 bases, with 22 bases sitting between them. Germline assignment: CDR1 SGDLS and CDR2 YYNGEE. CDR3 length: 17 residues. CDR3 DNA: TGTGCCAGCAGCCTTAGAGGGGGGAGTGCGGACGACAATGAGCAGTTCTTC. Its translation: CASSLRGGSADDNEQFF.

This clone has just a few counts. The V call is TRBV4-1, the J call TRBJ1-5; TRBD1 aligns across 7 bases. The CDR3 is 14 amino acids. The trim removed 4 bases at V and 5 bases at J, leaving 5 bases unmatched. Germline CDR1 reads MGHRA; CDR2 reads YSYEKL. The CDR3 is CASSPRQGDQPQHF. The CDR3 nucleotides read TGCGCCAGCAGCCCTAGACAGGGAGATCAGCCCCAGCATTTT.

The V call is TRBV4-1, the J call TRBJ2-7; D gene uncertain. From germline, CDR1 is MGHRA and CDR2 YSYEKL. There are 12 residues in the CDR3. V lost 0 bases and J lost 4, with 4 bases in between. The CDR3 sequence: CASSQDSYEQYF. CDR3 DNA: TGCGCCAGCAGCCAAGATTCGTACGAGCAGTACTTC.

This clone was seen once. V is TRBV27 and J is TRBJ2-1, with D tentatively TRBD2 (5 bases). V lost 5 bases to trimming and J lost 2 bases, with 13 bases between them. CDR1 is MNHEY, CDR2 SMNVEV, per germline (reference sequence). This CDR3 region has 15 residues. CDR3 residues: CASSPKRMPYNEQFF. CDR3 coding DNA: TGTGCCAGCAGTCCCAAGCGGATGCCCTACAATGAGCAGTTCTTC.

The CDR3 is CASSERPVITEAFF. CDR3 DNA sequence: TGTGCCAGCAGTGAACGGCCGGTGATCACTGAAGCTTTCTTT. V usage is TRBV6-1 and J usage is TRBJ1-1; D call uncertain. V gave up 2 bases and J gave up 4 bases, with 11 bases separating them. Germline CDR1 and CDR2: MNHNS and SASEGT. This CDR3 is 14 amino acids long.